This passage covers 19 T cell receptor beta chains from one sample sequenced in a study of shared clonotypes between healthy human individuals. The protocol was immunoSEQ multiplex PCR, while the TCRdb copy is restricted to in-frame clones and leaves out a portion. The table shows about 700,000 clones, with about 92% occurring only once. The naive CD8 population came from CD45RO-negative cells selected for CCR7, without terminally differentiated effector memory CD45RA+ cells. Specimen: naive CD8+ T cells sorted from blood. The receptors come from a man aged 30 to 39 in good health.

This clone has just one count. The same CDR3 is also encoded by other DNA sequences in this sample. The rearrangement uses TRBV11-2 and TRBJ2-7, with 10 positions matching TRBD2. Looked up from germline, CDR1 is SGHAT and CDR2 is FQNNGV. The CDR3 is 15 amino acids. V lost 5 bases and J lost 0; bases outside the gene matches: 4. This CDR3 is CASSPRTSGSYEQYF. The CDR3 DNA sequence: TGTGCCAGCAGCCCCCGGACTAGCGGCTCCTACGAGCAGTACTTC.

The gene calls are TRBV5-5 and TRBJ1-2; D gene unclear. This CDR3 is 13 amino acids long. CDR1 is SGHKS and CDR2 is YYEKEE in the germline V gene (reference sequence). V lost 5 bases to trimming and J lost 2 bases, with 10 bases between them. DNA for the CDR3: TGTGCCAGCAGAAGGACCGACAACTATGGCTACACCTTC. It translates to CASRRTDNYGYTF.

J is TRBJ2-7 and V is TRBV2, with D maybe TRBD1 (5 bases). Germline V CDR1 and CDR2: SNHLY, FYNNEI. The CDR3 totals 15 residues. The V gene lost 7 bases and the J gene lost 3 bases, with 19 bases spanning the gap. CDR3 DNA sequence: TGTGCCAGCATCGTAGGACAACTACCCAACTACGAGCAGTACTTC. It codes for CASIVGQLPNYEQYF. Drawing the rest from reference TRBV2 and TRBJ2-7, the complete variable domain is EPEVTQTPSHQVTQMGQEVILRCVPISNHLYFYWYRQILGQKVEFLVSFYNNEISEKSEIFDDQFSVERPDGSNFTLKIRSTKLEDSAMYFCASIVGQLPNYEQYFGPGTRLTVT.

The chain couples TRBV4-1 to TRBJ2-7; either TRBD1 or TRBD2 may fit D (5 bases each). The CDR3 consists of 17 residues. Trimming cost V 0 bases and J 3 bases, with 18 bases left between them. Germline values: CDR1 MGHRA, CDR2 YSYEKL. CDR3 sequence (DNA): TGCGCCAGCAGCCAAGACGAAAACCGGGACGGGTACTACGAGCAGTACTTC. Translated, it gives CASSQDENRDGYYEQYF.

This chain uses TRBV28 with TRBJ2-3; weak D call: TRBD2 (5 bases). The CDR3 length is 14 residues. The ends were cut back, 5 bases at V and 2 bases at J, with 11 bases in the middle. Germline V lookup: CDR1 MDHEN, CDR2 SYDVKM. DNA of the CDR3: TGTGCCAGCAGTCCCGACTACCCCACAGATACGCAGTATTTT. This encodes CASSPDYPTDTQYF.

The V and J genes are TRBV19 and TRBJ1-5; D gene unclear. V was pared by 0 bases and J by 6 bases, with 12 bases between. The CDR3 totals 15 residues. From germline, CDR1 is LNHDA and CDR2 SQIVND (reference sequence). The CDR3 bases are TGTGCCAGTAGTATAGACAATTCCAATAGTCAGCCCCAGCATTTT. It specifies CASSIDNSNSQPQHF.

The V gene is TRBV5-6, the J gene TRBJ1-1; 7 nucleotides line up with TRBD1. The V segment lost 1 base and the J segment 5 bases; nucleotides outside the gene matches: 14. CDR3 size: 17 residues. The germline V gene encodes CDR1 SGHDT and CDR2 YYEEEE. CDR3: CASSLLAGRRQGTEAFF. CDR3 DNA: TGTGCCAGCAGCTTGCTTGCGGGCCGTAGACAGGGTACTGAAGCTTTCTTT.

The chain combines TRBV7-9 with TRBJ2-3, with TRBD2 matching over 12 bases. After removal of 1 base from V and 3 bases from J, the junction contained 2 bases not matched to a gene. Per the germline V gene, CDR1 is SEHNR and CDR2 is FQNEAQ (reference sequence). The CDR3 loop spans 16 amino acids. CDR3 in DNA: TGTGCCAGCAGCTTAGGACTAGCGGGAGAGACAGATACGCAGTATTTT. This codes for CASSLGLAGETDTQYF.

The gene calls are TRBV4-1 and TRBJ2-2, with a tentative D call TRBD1 (6 bases). Trimming removed 3 bases at V and 6 bases at J, with 14 bases between. This CDR3 has 15 amino acids. Germline V gene lookup returns CDR1 MGHRA and CDR2 YSYEKL. CDR3 sequence (DNA): TGCGCCAGCAGCCAGGGGGCTATTTGGGCCGGGGAGCTGTTTTTT. Translation gives CASSQGAIWAGELFF.

In this sample, this clone turned up once. The chain has TRBV10-2 and TRBJ2-3; D is perhaps TRBD2 (6 bases). The CDR3 totals 18 residues. Germline lookup yields CDR1 WSHSY and CDR2 SAAADI. Trimming left V 3 bases short and J 2 bases short, with 21 bases between. The CDR3 coding sequence is TGCGCCAGCAGTGACGGTACGGGGGTAGCGGAACTCACAGATACGCAGTATTTT. It is translated as CASSDGTGVAELTDTQYF.

The chain employs TRBV7-8 and TRBJ2-1; D is possibly TRBD2 (6 bases). V was clipped by 4 bases and J by 3 bases, with 10 bases between them. The CDR3 consists of 14 residues. The germline V gene encodes CDR1 SGHVS and CDR2 FQNEAQ. The CDR3 DNA sequence: TGTGCCAGCAGCTACTTGGGGGGCTACAATGAGCAGTTCTTC. This gives the protein CASSYLGGYNEQFF.

The genes are TRBV14 and TRBJ2-1; D is unclear. Trimming removed 4 bases from V and 6 bases from J, with 13 bases in between. This CDR3 has 14 residues. From germline, CDR1 is SGHDN and CDR2 FVKESK. For the CDR3, the DNA is TGTGCCAGCAGCCCACCTTACTACCCCAATGAGCAGTTCTTC. Its translation is CASSPPYYPNEQFF.

This clone is a singleton in its sample. This rearrangement joins TRBV5-8 to TRBJ2-3; no definite D call. The V end was cut by 3 bases, the J end by 0 bases, with 8 bases between. The germline V gene has CDR1 SGHTS and CDR2 YDEGEE. The CDR3 is 14 amino acids. Written as DNA, the CDR3 is TGTGCCAGCAGCTCTATGGACAGCACAGATACGCAGTATTTT. This translates into CASSSMDSTDTQYF.

The rearrangement links TRBV28 to TRBJ2-2; TRBD2 might be the D (6 bases). Trimming pared 7 bases from V and 0 bases from J, leaving 12 bases between. From germline, CDR1 is MDHEN and CDR2 SYDVKM. This CDR3 spans 15 amino acids. CDR3 residues: CASKGGTTNTGELFF. The DNA for the CDR3 is TGTGCCAGCAAGGGCGGGACCACGAACACCGGGGAGCTGTTTTTT.

About this clone itself: An end of the junction does not agree with germline; a read error may underlie this. V usage is TRBV7-7 and J usage is TRBJ2-3; D remains ambiguous. The CDR3 loop spans 15 amino acids. Germline CDR1 SSHAT, CDR2 FNYEAQ (reference sequence). The CDR3 sequence is CASSWGPVSTDTQYF. The CDR3 DNA sequence: TGTGCTAGCAGCTGGGGTCCGGTTAGCACAGATACGCAGTATTTT. The full variable domain, with the rest looked up from reference TRBV7-7 and TRBJ2-3, is GAGVSQSPRYKVTKRGQDVTLRCDPISSHATLYWYQQALGQGPEFLTYFNYEAQPDKSGLPSDRFSAERPEGSISTLTIQRTEQRDSAMYRCASSWGPVSTDTQYFGPGTRLTVL.

CDR3 coding DNA: TGTGCCAGCAGCCATCACTATGGCTACACCTTC. Protein product: CASSHHYGYTF. This chain links TRBV11-2 with TRBJ1-2; no clear D. The length of the CDR3 is 11 residues. CDR1 is SGHAT, CDR2 FQNNGV, per germline. V gave up 5 bases and J gave up 3 bases, with 4 bases separating them. Complete variable domain (other parts from reference TRBV11-2 and TRBJ1-2): EAGVAQSPRYKIIEKRQSVAFWCNPISGHATLYWYQQILGQGPKLLIQFQNNGVVDDSQLPKDRFSAERLKGVDSTLKIQPAKLEDSAVYLCASSHHYGYTFGSGTRLTVV.

The chain has TRBV9 and TRBJ1-2, with D possibly matching TRBD1 (5 bases). There are 15 residues in the CDR3. The germline gives CDR1 SGDLS, CDR2 YYNGEE. Trimming pared 3 bases from V and 0 bases from J, leaving 12 bases between. CDR3 in amino acids: CASSAGGTPNYGYTF. DNA of the CDR3: TGTGCCAGCAGCGCCGGGGGAACGCCTAACTATGGCTACACCTTC. Looking up the rest from reference TRBV9 and TRBJ1-2 gives the full variable domain: DSGVTQTPKHLITATGQRVTLRCSPRSGDLSVYWYQQSLDQGLQFLIQYYNGEERAKGNILERFSAQQFPDLHSELNLSSLELGDSALYFCASSAGGTPNYGYTFGSGTRLTVV.

This clone was observed a handful of times. This chain's CDR3 is CASSLADTYEQYF. The CDR3 DNA is TGTGCCAGCAGCTTAGCTGACACCTACGAGCAGTACTTC. The chain has TRBV7-9 and TRBJ2-7; D is unresolved. Germline loops: CDR1 SEHNR, CDR2 FQNEAQ (reference sequence). The V and J ends lost 0 bases and 2 bases respectively, with 5 bases between them. The CDR3 extends over 13 amino acids.

The chain combines TRBV27 with TRBJ2-7; 9 positions match TRBD2. The V gene's germline CDR1 is MNHEY and CDR2 SMNVEV (reference sequence). The CDR3 is 12 residues long. Trimming took 10 bases from V and 1 from J; bases not matched to a gene: 2. CDR3 nucleotides: TGTGCCACCACTAGCGGGTCCTACGAGCAGTACTTC. It encodes CATTSGSYEQYF.